In its sample, the clone carrying this T cell receptor beta chain was seen many times. Its antigen remains unidentified. These data belong to a study of CD8+CD57+ T cells in acquired aplastic anemia. Overall study findings and caveats: CD8+ Simpson's diversity in patients was not significantly different from that in controls.

All sequencing subjects had displayed CD8+CD57+ cell expansion on flow cytometry. Everyone among the patients had severe acquired aplastic anemia. According to the study, genomic DNA was the template for TCR beta VDJ and CDR3 profiling. MiXCR was run by TCRdb on the reads, yielding one entry per CDR3 protein. The sample shows 160,000 or so distinct CDR3 sequences, about 45% of them seen only once. The sequence was collected from a human donor with aplastic anemia. Sequenced material: sorted CD4+, CD8+, or CD8+CD57+ T cells (not recorded which) from PBMCs.

CDR3 amino acids: CASSEGWDEQFF. The CDR3 nucleotides read TGCGCCAGCAGCGAGGGGTGGGATGAGCAGTTCTTC. V is TRBV5-1 and J is TRBJ2-1, with D possibly called TRBD1 or TRBD2 (5 bases each). Germline lookup yields CDR1 SGHRS and CDR2 YFSETQ. Trimming shortened V by 4 bases and J by 8 bases, and 10 bases separated the two germline ends. This CDR3 contains 12 residues. The complete variable domain, with remaining parts taken from reference TRBV5-1 and TRBJ2-1, reads KAGVTQTPRYLIKTRGQQVTLSCSPISGHRSVSWYQQTPGQGLQFLFEYFSETQRNKGNFPGRFSGRQFSNSRSEMNVSTLELGDSALYLCASSEGWDEQFFGPGTRLTVL.